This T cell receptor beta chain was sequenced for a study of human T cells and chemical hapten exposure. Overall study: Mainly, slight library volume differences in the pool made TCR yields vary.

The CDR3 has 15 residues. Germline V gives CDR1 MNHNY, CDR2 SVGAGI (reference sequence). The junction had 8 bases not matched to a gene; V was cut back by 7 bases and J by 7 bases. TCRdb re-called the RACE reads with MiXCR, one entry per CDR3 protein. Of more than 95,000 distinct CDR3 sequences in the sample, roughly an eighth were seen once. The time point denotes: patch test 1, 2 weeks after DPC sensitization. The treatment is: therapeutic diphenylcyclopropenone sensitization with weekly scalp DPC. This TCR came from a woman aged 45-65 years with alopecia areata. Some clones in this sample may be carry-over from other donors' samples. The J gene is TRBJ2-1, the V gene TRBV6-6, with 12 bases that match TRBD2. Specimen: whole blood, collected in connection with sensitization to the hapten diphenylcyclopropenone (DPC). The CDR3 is CASNLLAGGGNEQFF. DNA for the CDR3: TGTGCCAGCAACCTACTAGCGGGGGGCGGGAATGAGCAGTTCTTC.